A single sample gave rise to the 25 T cell receptor beta chains below, sequenced in a study of blood T cells in healthy people across ages (dated by TCRdb to the mid-2010s). Library prep was done by 5' RACE. Instrument used: Illumina HiSeq 2500. A second PCR of about 6 to 12 cycles was run with a J-beta primer mix and a sample-barcoded 5' primer. Using fastp trimming at Q25 and MiXCR clonotype assembly, TCRdb reanalyzed the public sequencing data and kept in-frame beta chains. Identical CDR3 proteins give one entry, which carries the most common genes and DNA. This sample gives 660,000 or so distinct CDR3 sequences in total; around 54% of them show up just once. The top ten clones comprise more than 35% of the sample. The sequenced sample was blood. The source of these receptors is a man aged 55 to 70 in good health.

V is TRBV7-9 and J is TRBJ1-1; D ambiguous. CDR1 SEHNR and CDR2 FQNEAQ come from the germline V gene (reference sequence). V was clipped by 4 bases and J by 1 base, with 7 bases between them. CDR3 size: 13 residues. Here the CDR3 reads CASSSDPNTEAFF. For the CDR3, the DNA is TGTGCCAGCAGCTCTGACCCGAACACTGAAGCTTTCTTT.

The V call is TRBV5-1, the J call TRBJ1-1; 9 bases agree with TRBD1. CDR1 and CDR2 (germline): SGHRS, YFSETQ. The trim removed 0 bases at V and 3 bases at J, leaving 0 bases unmatched. This CDR3 spans 14 amino acids. CDR3 amino acids: CASSLGDRDTEAFF. The CDR3 DNA reads as TGCGCCAGCAGCTTGGGGGACAGGGACACTGAAGCTTTCTTT.

V is TRBV7-2 and J is TRBJ2-3; D call uncertain. The CDR3 runs 14 residues. CDR1 and CDR2 from the germline V gene are SGHTA and FQGNSA. V was clipped by 6 bases and J by 0 bases, with 10 bases between them. CDR3 in amino acids: CASRFRRSTDTQYF. CDR3 DNA sequence: TGTGCCAGCAGATTCAGGAGAAGCACAGATACGCAGTATTTT.

The chain carries TRBV6-1 and TRBJ2-3; 8 bases align to TRBD2. The CDR3 is 17 amino acids. J was trimmed by 3 bases and V by 3 bases; bases with no gene match: 11. CDR1 and CDR2 (germline): MNHNS, SASEGT. CDR3 DNA: TGTGCCAGCAGTGACCTTCCAGGGGCGGGGGGAACAGATACGCAGTATTTT. It is translated as CASSDLPGAGGTDTQYF.

The count of this clonotype is one. This chain links TRBV4-1 with TRBJ1-2; D may be TRBD1 (5 bases). The CDR3 spans 17 residues. Trimming stripped 4 bases from V and 11 bases from J, with 29 bases between. From germline, CDR1 is MGHRA and CDR2 YSYEKL. The CDR3 is CASSPPPVQGGSSGYTF. For the CDR3, the DNA is TGCGCCAGCAGCCCTCCCCCAGTGCAGGGAGGGTCCAGTGGTTACACCTTC.

Notes on this clonotype: It is likely a read error, because the conserved phenylalanine at the end of the CDR3 is missing. This sequence joins TRBV12-3 or TRBV12-4 and TRBJ2-7; D gene uncertain. The CDR3 covers 14 residues. Deletions cut 0 bases from V and 0 bases from J, with 6 bases between. CDR3 nucleotide sequence: TGTGCCAGCAGTTTAGCGGGGTACTCCTACGAGCAGTACTCC. It translates to CASSLAGYSYEQYS.

The chain uses TRBV6-6 and TRBJ2-1; 8 bases are shared with TRBD2. V trimming: 6 bases; J trimming: 8 bases; junction bases outside the gene matches: 12. This CDR3 is built from 15 residues. From germline, CDR1 is MNHNY and CDR2 SVGAGI (reference sequence). CDR3 protein: CASSPLAGAGYEQFF. CDR3 nucleotides: TGTGCCAGCAGCCCGCTAGCGGGCGCGGGGTATGAGCAGTTCTTC.

The V and J genes are TRBV4-1 and TRBJ1-5, with no clear D. V lost 1 base, J lost 7 bases, and 14 bases lay in between. Germline assignment: CDR1 MGHRA and CDR2 YSYEKL. The CDR3 totals 15 residues. Here the CDR3 DNA reads TGCGCCAGCAGCCAAGCGGGTTTATTAGGACAGCCCCAGCATTTT. Its translation is CASSQAGLLGQPQHF.

This clonotype occurred many times. V is TRBV5-1 and J is TRBJ2-2, with no clear D. This CDR3 has 15 residues. V lost 0 bases, J lost 4 bases, and 10 bases lay in between. CDR1 and CDR2 from the germline V gene are SGHRS and YFSETQ. The CDR3 bases are TGCGCCAGCAGCTTGGAGAAACCAAGCACCGGGGAGCTGTTTTTT. It encodes CASSLEKPSTGELFF.

A few counts support this clonotype. In DNA, the CDR3 is TGCGCCAGCAGCTCCGCCGGGGTCTACGAGCAGTACTTC. Translating it yields CASSSAGVYEQYF. V and J are TRBV5-1 and TRBJ2-7; D perhaps matches TRBD2 (5 bases). Germline V gives CDR1 SGHRS, CDR2 YFSETQ. This CDR3 has 13 amino acids. Trimming removed 3 bases at V and 3 bases at J, with 10 bases between.

This clonotype was picked up a small number of times. J is TRBJ1-1 and V is TRBV6-5, with TRBD1 matching 9 bases. This CDR3 is 14 amino acids long. CDR1 is MNHEY and CDR2 is SVGAGI in the germline V gene. The J segment lost 4 bases and the V segment lost 5 bases, leaving 5 bases of the junction unmatched. The CDR3 DNA sequence: TGTGCCAGCAGTCAGACAGGGGGAAGCACTGAAGCTTTCTTT. It specifies CASSQTGGSTEAFF.

V gene TRBV7-2 combines with J gene TRBJ2-5; D is unresolved. V shed 5 bases and J shed 5 bases, with 21 bases lying between them. CDR3 length: 16 residues. Looked up from germline, CDR1 is SGHTA and CDR2 is FQGNSA. CDR3 in DNA: TGTGCCAGCAGCCCCAACGCGGCTACCCTCCGGGAGACCCAGTACTTC. Translating gives CASSPNAATLRETQYF.

This clonotype showed up just a few times. V is TRBV6-2 or TRBV6-3 and J is TRBJ2-5, with D hard to call. Germline CDR1 reads MNHEY; CDR2 reads SVGEGT. The V end lost 6 bases, the J end lost 5 bases, and 10 bases lay between the germline ends. There are 12 residues in the CDR3. This CDR3 is CASSREWETQYF. The CDR3 region has the DNA TGTGCCAGCAGCCGAGAGTGGGAGACCCAGTACTTC.

On this clonotype: Its ends do not fully match the called genes, so a read error is possible. V usage is TRBV27 and J usage is TRBJ2-2, with D perhaps TRBD1 or TRBD2 (5 bases each). The germline V gene encodes CDR1 MNHEY and CDR2 SMNVEV (reference sequence). There are 16 residues in the CDR3. CDR3 sequence reads: CAGSLGPRRYTGELFF. The CDR3 DNA sequence: TGTGCCGGCAGTTTGGGACCCAGGAGGTACACCGGGGAGCTGTTTTTT.

The V and J genes are TRBV7-2 and TRBJ2-7, with D possibly TRBD2 on 6 matching bases. The CDR3 is 15 amino acids. Trimming left V 5 bases short and J 7 bases short, with 21 bases between. Germline V gene sequence: CDR1 SGHTA, CDR2 FQGNSA. The CDR3: CASSLTSTPYNEQYF. The CDR3 bases are TGTGCCAGCAGCCTTACTAGCACGCCCTACAATGAGCAGTACTTC.

The chain recombines TRBV28 with TRBJ1-5; D remains ambiguous. In germline, CDR1 is MDHEN, CDR2 SYDVKM. The length of the CDR3 is 16 residues. Between the trimmed V and J ends, which lost 3 bases and 0 bases, there was a span of 12 bases. The CDR3 coding sequence is TGTGCCAGCAGTTTTCCGCGACAAGATAGCAATCAGCCCCAGCATTTT. Its translation: CASSFPRQDSNQPQHF.

This chain links TRBV20-1 with TRBJ2-5; 7 bases are a match to TRBD2. After removal of 6 bases from V and 2 bases from J, the junction contained 6 bases not matched to a gene. Germline-derived CDR1 and CDR2 are DFQATT and SNEGSKA (reference sequence). The CDR3 covers 13 residues. CDR3 nucleotide sequence: TGCAGTGCCCTAGCGGTACGGCAAGAGACCCAGTACTTC. Translation gives CSALAVRQETQYF.

This clonotype was seen a single time. The chain employs TRBV20-1 and TRBJ2-7, with 12 bases fitting TRBD1. The last part of the DNA fits TRBJ2-5 better; the J call may be wrong. Germline V lookup: CDR1 DFQATT, CDR2 SNEGSKA (reference sequence). The CDR3 is 16 residues long. Here the CDR3 DNA reads TGCAGTGCTAGAGCGCTGGGACAGGGGGCAGGGGAGACCCAGTACTTC. As protein: CSARALGQGAGETQYF.

The chain employs TRBV6-2 or TRBV6-3 and TRBJ2-1; TRBD2 aligns across 8 bases. J was trimmed by 4 bases and V by 0 bases; bases with no gene match: 5. The V gene's germline CDR1 is MNHEY and CDR2 SVGEGT. This CDR3 has 16 amino acids. The CDR3 reads CASSYSFSGGYNEQFF. CDR3 bases: TGTGCCAGCAGTTACTCGTTCAGCGGGGGATACAATGAGCAGTTCTTC.

This CDR3 is CASSFRTSGGHLYNEQFF. In nucleotides, the CDR3 is TGTGCCAGCAGCTTCAGGACTAGCGGGGGCCATCTTTACAATGAGCAGTTCTTC. The genes are TRBV11-2 and TRBJ2-1, with 13 positions matching TRBD2. The germline gives CDR1 SGHAT, CDR2 FQNNGV. V dropped 3 bases and J dropped 4; count of bases not matched to a gene: 9. The CDR3 runs to 18 residues.

The chain links TRBV20-1 to TRBJ2-3; 10 bases agree with TRBD2. With 5 bases clipped from V and 1 base from J, the junction kept 15 bases outside the gene matches. Germline CDR1 reads DFQATT; CDR2 reads SNEGSKA (reference sequence). This CDR3 has 18 amino acids. The CDR3 region is CSAPITSGALSGTDTQYF. The CDR3, as DNA: TGCAGTGCTCCAATTACTAGCGGGGCTTTGAGTGGCACAGATACGCAGTATTTT.

The chain joins TRBV3-1 to TRBJ2-1; D may correspond to TRBD1 or TRBD2 (7 bases each). Germline CDR1 reads LGHDT; CDR2 reads YNNKEL (reference sequence). The V gene lost 9 bases and the J gene lost 9 bases, with 12 bases spanning the gap. This CDR3 has 11 amino acids. The CDR3 sequence is CASDREGEQFF. CDR3 in DNA: TGTGCCAGTGACAGGGAGGGTGAGCAGTTCTTC.

The V gene is TRBV6-2 or TRBV6-3, the J gene TRBJ2-5; D is possibly TRBD1 or TRBD2 (5 bases each). CDR1 and CDR2 from the germline V gene are MNHEY and SVGEGT. The CDR3 covers 14 residues. Trimming took 7 bases from V and 0 from J, leaving 12 bases between them. CDR3 loop: CASTTGTYQETQYF. The CDR3 nucleotides read TGTGCCAGCACCACCGGGACCTACCAAGAGACCCAGTACTTC.

This chain joins TRBV3-1 and TRBJ2-3; no clear D. Between the trimmed V and J ends, which lost 1 base and 6 bases, there was a span of 11 bases. Germline CDR1 and CDR2: LGHDT and YNNKEL (reference sequence). This CDR3 region has 14 residues. The CDR3 is CASSQAPGVDTQYF. CDR3 nucleotide sequence: TGTGCCAGCAGCCAAGCGCCCGGTGTGGATACGCAGTATTTT.

CDR3 sequence (DNA): TGTGCCAGCAGTGAACGCCCGGAAGACTATGGCTACACCTTC. Protein sequence: CASSERPEDYGYTF. The chain links TRBV2 to TRBJ1-2, with no clear D. This CDR3 contains 14 residues. V was clipped by 2 bases and J by 3 bases, with 10 bases between them. Germline-derived CDR1 and CDR2 are SNHLY and FYNNEI.